One sample yielded the 26 T cell receptor beta chains listed below, sequenced in a study of cytomegalovirus exposure and HLA in healthy donors. Sequencing was performed with immunoSEQ multiplex PCR; in TCRdb, only in-frame clones are kept and a portion is missing. The profile shows over 110,000 clones, 85% to 90% of them singletons. The sample was PBMCs. The receptor set was obtained from a man aged 18 to 30 in good health and CMV-seropositive.

V gene TRBV6-5 combines with J gene TRBJ2-1, with 9 bases aligning to TRBD2. The J segment lost 2 bases and the V segment lost 5 bases, leaving 4 bases of the junction unmatched. Germline V gives CDR1 MNHEY, CDR2 SVGAGI. The CDR3 is 15 residues long. CDR3 protein: CASSSGGLTYNEQFF. CDR3 bases: TGTGCCAGCAGTAGCGGGGGGCTTACCTACAATGAGCAGTTCTTC.

The chain links TRBV18 to TRBJ2-1; TRBD1 is a possible D gene (5 bases). The germline gives CDR1 KGHSH, CDR2 LQKENI. Trimming cost V 3 bases and J 7 bases, with 16 bases left between them. This CDR3 region has 15 residues. The DNA of the CDR3 is TGTGCCAGCTCACCGCCGGGTCCGACAGTTAATGAGCAGTTCTTC. This encodes CASSPPGPTVNEQFF.

This sequence joins TRBV6-5 and TRBJ2-4; TRBD1 aligns across 9 bases. This CDR3 comprises 14 residues. The germline gives CDR1 MNHEY, CDR2 SVGAGI. With V trimmed by 5 bases and J by 8 bases, 7 bases remained unmatched. The CDR3 nucleotides read TGTGCCAGCAGTCCTACAGGGGGCAGGGACATTCAGTACTTC. Translated: CASSPTGGRDIQYF.

This sequence joins TRBV7-8 and TRBJ2-3; D gene unclear. The length of the CDR3 is 18 residues. Germline loops: CDR1 SGHVS, CDR2 FQNEAQ. Trimming took 2 bases from V and 0 from J, leaving 18 bases between them. CDR3 residues: CASSLKFVVTSSTDTQYF. Here the CDR3 DNA reads TGTGCCAGCAGCTTAAAGTTCGTGGTTACTTCTAGCACAGATACGCAGTATTTT.

Only a few counts were recorded for this clone. This chain connects TRBV30 to TRBJ1-2; tentative D call: TRBD1 (5 bases). There are 14 residues in the CDR3. Germline V gene data show CDR1 as GTSNPN and CDR2 as SVGIG (reference sequence). V was trimmed by 1 base and J by 3 bases, leaving 12 bases between them. CDR3 sequence: CAWSEYRIDYGYTF. The CDR3 DNA sequence: TGTGCCTGGAGTGAGTACAGGATCGACTATGGCTACACCTTC.

CDR3 sequence: CASSLGAYLSEGDTQYF. CDR3 nucleotides: TGTGCCAGCAGCTTAGGGGCCTACCTGTCGGAGGGGGATACGCAGTATTTT. The rearrangement joins TRBV7-9 to TRBJ2-3, with D possibly TRBD2 on 6 matching bases. CDR1 is SEHNR and CDR2 is FQNEAQ in the germline V gene (reference sequence). The CDR3 covers 17 residues. V was shortened by 1 base and J by 6 bases, with 20 bases between the two germline ends.

The chain has TRBV5-6 and TRBJ2-5, with a weak D call TRBD2 (6 bases). CDR3 length: 13 amino acids. V was cut by 5 bases and J by 5 bases, with 13 bases left in between. CDR1 is SGHDT, CDR2 YYEEEE, per germline. The CDR3 spells CASSSGVVETQYF. The CDR3 DNA reads as TGTGCCAGCAGTTCGGGGGTGGTGGAGACCCAGTACTTC.

This chain joins TRBV5-1 and TRBJ1-2; D not certain. The V gene's germline CDR1 is SGHRS and CDR2 YFSETQ. The CDR3 spans 17 residues. V gave up 1 base and J gave up 8 bases, with 24 bases separating them. CDR3 in amino acids: CASSLFAPGGTIGGYTF. As DNA, the CDR3 is TGCGCCAGCAGCTTGTTCGCACCCGGAGGAACTATTGGCGGCTACACCTTC.

CDR3 region: CASSGRDFYNEQFF. The DNA for the CDR3 is TGTGCCAGTAGTGGGAGGGACTTTTACAATGAGCAGTTCTTC. The chain carries TRBV19 and TRBJ2-1, with 7 nucleotides matching TRBD2. The V segment lost 5 bases and the J segment 4 bases; nucleotides outside the gene matches: 5. CDR1 is LNHDA and CDR2 is SQIVND in the germline V gene (reference sequence). This CDR3 has 14 residues.

The chain carries TRBV7-6 and TRBJ2-5; 7 nucleotides line up with TRBD1. Germline V CDR1 and CDR2: SGHVS, FNYEAQ. This CDR3 is built from 14 residues. V was clipped by 5 bases and J by 2 bases; unmatched bases: 5. In nucleotides, the CDR3 is TGTGCCAGCAGCCGGGGACAGATACAAGAGACCCAGTACTTC. Its protein is CASSRGQIQETQYF.

V is TRBV29-1 and J is TRBJ1-1; the D gene is possibly TRBD1 (5 bases). Germline CDR1 and CDR2: SQVTM and ANQGSEA. The CDR3 covers 14 residues. V lost 3 bases and J lost 5, with 16 bases in between. The DNA for the CDR3 is TGCAGCGTTGAGGGACTCTTTAGTTTTACTGAAGCTTTCTTT. This gives the protein CSVEGLFSFTEAFF.

V is TRBV11-3 and J is TRBJ1-2, with 8 positions matching TRBD1. CDR1 and CDR2 from the germline V gene are SGHNT and YENEEA. CDR3 size: 15 residues. Germline trimming cut 5 bases from V and 3 bases from J; bases unmatched to any gene: 8. In DNA form, the CDR3 reads TGTGCCAGCAGCGGTACCAGGGGGCAATACTATGGCTACACCTTC. Translated: CASSGTRGQYYGYTF.

The table lists this clone with a count of one. J is TRBJ1-4 and V is TRBV27; D is undetermined. The CDR3 consists of 14 residues. Germline lookup yields CDR1 MNHEY and CDR2 SMNVEV (reference sequence). V lost 3 bases and J lost 8, with 13 bases in between. The CDR3 region is CASSLRRGLEKLFF. Here the CDR3 DNA reads TGTGCCAGCAGTTTGAGGAGAGGGTTAGAAAAACTGTTTTTT.

The rearrangement joins TRBV7-6 to TRBJ2-1; 11 bases line up with TRBD2. The V gene end was trimmed by 4 bases and the J gene end by 6 bases; junction bases not matched to a gene: 17. The length of the CDR3 is 19 residues. CDR1 and CDR2 from the germline V gene are SGHVS and FNYEAQ. The CDR3: CASSSIPWTSGRWGNEQFF. CDR3 DNA sequence: TGTGCCAGCAGCTCAATCCCCTGGACTAGCGGGCGTTGGGGCAATGAGCAGTTCTTC.

The J gene is TRBJ2-2, the V gene TRBV5-4, with 10 bases lining up with TRBD2. Losses at the gene ends were 0 bases for V and 0 bases for J; bases not matched to a gene: 2. The CDR3 consists of 17 residues. Per germline, CDR1 SGHNT and CDR2 YYREEE (reference sequence). The chain's CDR3 is CASSLGLAGANTGELFF. The DNA of the CDR3 is TGTGCCAGCAGCTTGGGACTAGCGGGTGCGAACACCGGGGAGCTGTTTTTT.

The chain has TRBV27 and TRBJ2-3; TRBD2 matches 16 bases. Trimming cost V 3 bases and J 3 bases; bases outside gene matches: 21. Germline V gene sequence: CDR1 MNHEY, CDR2 SMNVEV (reference sequence). The CDR3 loop spans 23 amino acids. The CDR3, as DNA: TGTGCCAGCAGTTTTTCAGGGGGGGTATCCGGGACTAGCGGGAGGGCCGGGACAGATACGCAGTATTTT. The encoded protein is CASSFSGGVSGTSGRAGTDTQYF.

The V call is TRBV6-1, the J call TRBJ2-5, with a possible D match to TRBD1 (6 bases). Near its end, the DNA agrees better with TRBJ2-7, so the J call may be wrong. The CDR3 runs 14 residues. CDR1 MNHNS and CDR2 SASEGT come from the germline V gene. In DNA, the CDR3 is TGTGCCAGCAGTCCGGACAGAAAAACCTACGAGCAGTACTTC. Residues: CASSPDRKTYEQYF.

Only a few counts were recorded for this clone. V usage is TRBV11-3 and J usage is TRBJ2-1; D may be TRBD1 (5 bases). The CDR3 is 14 amino acids. V was shortened by 1 base and J by 7 bases, with 11 bases between the two germline ends. Looked up from germline, CDR1 is SGHNT and CDR2 is YENEEA. DNA of the CDR3: TGTGCCAGCAGCTTAGGGGGCCATTGGAATGAGCAGTTCTTC. This encodes CASSLGGHWNEQFF.

V is TRBV27 and J is TRBJ1-1; 10 bases agree with TRBD1. Germline trimming cut 5 bases from V and 3 bases from J; bases unmatched to any gene: 12. The CDR3 length is 17 residues. Germline CDR1 and CDR2: MNHEY and SMNVEV (reference sequence). The CDR3: CASSTKRDRGQDTEAFF. The CDR3 DNA is TGTGCCAGCAGTACCAAACGGGACAGGGGACAAGACACTGAAGCTTTCTTT.

This clone was seen just once. The chain links TRBV5-1 to TRBJ2-7; 7 bases agree with TRBD1. The CDR3 length is 14 residues. Germline trimming cut 3 bases from V and 3 bases from J; bases unmatched to any gene: 6. Germline CDR1 SGHRS, CDR2 YFSETQ. CDR3: CASSSQGVSYEQYF. For the CDR3, the DNA is TGCGCCAGCAGCTCCCAGGGGGTGAGCTACGAGCAGTACTTC.

In this sample, this clone turned up once. The chain joins TRBV18 to TRBJ2-7; 8 bases agree with TRBD1. Germline V gives CDR1 KGHSH, CDR2 LQKENI. V lost 3 bases, J lost 1 base, and 2 bases stayed unmatched. The CDR3 runs 14 residues. CDR3 sequence (DNA): TGTGCCAGCTCACCGGACAGGGCGTCCTACGAGCAGTACTTC. This translates into CASSPDRASYEQYF.

The chain joins TRBV7-9 to TRBJ1-1, with a possible D match to TRBD1 (5 bases). The ends were cut back, 1 base at V and 6 bases at J, with 21 bases in the middle. CDR3 size: 17 residues. Per the germline V gene, CDR1 is SEHNR and CDR2 is FQNEAQ (reference sequence). The CDR3 reads CASSLDRGWGIGAEAFF. Here the CDR3 DNA reads TGTGCCAGCAGCTTAGACCGTGGGTGGGGCATTGGGGCTGAAGCTTTCTTT.

J is TRBJ1-5 and V is TRBV21-1; whether TRBD1, the table's D call, matches the DNA was not checked. TRBV21-1 is described as a pseudogene. The CDR3 contains 20 residues. The CDR3 protein is CASRDPCRGLPTREDQPQHF. In DNA form, the CDR3 reads TGTGCCAGCAGGGATCCTTGCAGGGGCCTTCCAACCAGAGAGGATCAGCCCCAGCATTTT.

This clone was picked up one time. This rearrangement joins TRBV6-1 to TRBJ1-1; 7 bases line up with TRBD1. With V trimmed by 0 bases and J by 2 bases, 9 bases remained unmatched. This CDR3 contains 17 residues. Germline V gene data show CDR1 as MNHNS and CDR2 as SASEGT. The CDR3 DNA sequence: TGTGCCAGCAGTGAAGCAGGGGGCGCCGGGGGAAACACTGAAGCTTTCTTT. Translated, it gives CASSEAGGAGGNTEAFF.

The chain is built from TRBV5-8 and TRBJ2-5; D is unresolved. V shed 4 bases and J shed 4 bases, with 11 bases lying between them. CDR1 and CDR2 (germline): SGHTS, YDEGEE. There are 13 residues in the CDR3. As DNA, the CDR3 is TGTGCCAGCAGCCATGGCGGTGGAGAGACCCAGTACTTC. This codes for CASSHGGGETQYF.

This clone appeared a few times. J is TRBJ2-2 and V is TRBV7-9, with 10 bases that match TRBD2. This CDR3 is 17 amino acids long. V gave up 6 bases and J gave up 1 base; unmatched junction bases: 8. Germline assignment: CDR1 SEHNR and CDR2 FQNEAQ (reference sequence). CDR3 sequence: CASSPPPSGRNTGELFF. CDR3 bases: TGTGCCAGCAGTCCACCCCCTAGCGGGAGGAACACCGGGGAGCTGTTTTTT.